Listed here is a single TCR beta chain. This clone is judged medium-sized (0.01 to 0.1%). No antigen is known for it. Base qualities are not at hand, and no much larger clone is one base apart. At diagnosis, peripheral blood, uninvolved tumor-adjacent lung and tumor were collected and were preserved as a mix of fresh-frozen and FFPE material. For TCR repertoire profiling, the blood samples were analyzed as peripheral blood mononuclear cells. This record comes from a study of T cells in localized non-small cell lung cancer (dated by TCRdb to the early 2020s). Describing the broader study: The study examined T cell repertoires in under 300 patients with early-stage NSCLC and compared tumors with uninvolved tumor-adjacent lungs. The cohort was made up of around 220 treatment-naive NSCLC patients whose localized lung tumors had been resected. Of the NSCLC patients, fewer than 150 were male and approximately 97 were female, and the mean age was approximately 66 years.

From a lookup of the germline V gene (reference sequence), CDR1 and CDR2 are LNHDA and SQIVND. The CDR3 goes from the cysteine to the phenylalanine over 11 residues. Only CDR3 DNA remains: 33 bases, in frame from the first base. Trimming removed 3 bases from V and 10 bases from J, leaving 7 bases between the germline ends. Overall study outcomes, separate from this receptor: Because the study design was exploratory, TCR variables were selected using unadjusted p-values without false-discovery rate correction. A median of roughly 50 of the top 100 tumor clones turned up in the paired uninvolved adjacent lung, and 25 to 35 of those clones also ranked among the top 100 of that same adjacent lung. Longer overall survival was associated with higher T cell density in blood, whereas shorter survival was associated with higher clonality in adjacent lung. Because multi-region tumor sequencing was not done, intratumor heterogeneity could not be ruled out. The highest T cell clonality was observed in uninvolved tumor-adjacent lung, where clonality exceeded that of tumor, suggesting that antigenic responses were more focused in uninvolved tumor-adjacent lung.

The immunoSEQ Assay was used to sequence TCR beta CDR3 regions from DNA. For the original study's pipeline: To compute T cell density, TCR beta template counts were normalized to usable DNA, which was estimated by amplifying housekeeping genes. Richness was estimated with the preseqR package, extrapolating to 400,000 templates for PBMC samples and 120,000 templates for tissue samples. Clonality was calculated as one minus Pielou's evenness. To identify tissue-enriched TCRs, differential abundance testing was run on productive amino-acid clonotypes with a minimum total count of 5 and an alpha of 0.1. The Jaccard Index and the Morisita Overlap Index were used to measure how much the repertoires overlapped between compartments. GLIPH grouped TCR beta CDR3s together with public tetramer-defined viral CDR3s, and a viral motif had to include at least three viral sequences and show V-gene enrichment. TCRdb obtained this table from immuneACCESS and retained in-frame rearrangements with V and J assigned. These tables miss some clones; where compared with another copy, unresolved V genes account for less than half of the shortfall, and the remainder is unexplained. The DNA gave D and trimming, while V, J and clone size come from that table. The sample records around 40,000 clones, approximately 86% of which are singletons. The ten largest clones represent about 6.6% of the sample.

The receptor's source is a woman aged 18-55 years with stage III lung adenocarcinoma. The sequencing here drew on peripheral blood, taken before any cancer treatment. The receptor chain draws on TRBV19 and TRBJ2-1; the D gene is perhaps TRBD1, on 6 matching bases. The CDR3 corresponds to CASSMGTEQFF. The DNA sequence is TGTGCCAGTAGTATGGGGACAGAGCAGTTCTTC.